A selection of T cell receptor beta chains follows, all from one sample in a study of blood T cells in healthy people across ages. TCRdb used MiXCR to reprocess the 5' RACE reads, holding one entry per CDR3 protein. The sample holds some 1.4 million distinct CDR3 sequences, about 43% seen once. Sequencing was performed on blood. The source of these receptors is a woman aged 18-35 years in good health. Each CDR3 is given with its conserved first and last residue. Each record gives: D gene, V gene, J gene, clone size, CDR3 DNA, CDR3 protein. The D gene is left open where the match is weak. The listing skips clone size in some rows; elsewhere it reads once, few, many or a size class.

>.|TRBV7-2|TRBJ2-1|few
TGTGCCAGCAGCCTTATGGGGTTGGGGGTGGGGAATGAGCAGTTCTTC
CASSLMGLGVGNEQFF
>.|TRBV13|TRBJ1-2|.
TGTGCCAGCAGCACTCTCAAGGACAACCATGGCTACACCTTC
CASSTLKDNHGYTF
>TRBD2|TRBV6-5|TRBJ2-3|few
TGTGCCAGCAGAAATCTAGCGGGAGGAACAGATACGCAGTATTTT
CASRNLAGGTDTQYF
>.|TRBV29-1|TRBJ2-5|.
TGCAGCGTATCACAGGGCGGCGGGTCGACAAATGAGCAGTACTTC
CSVSQGGGSTNEQYF
>.|TRBV6-6|TRBJ2-2|.
TGTGCCAGCAGTTACCCCAGGGGGGATGGGACCGGGGAGCTGTTTTTT
CASSYPRGDGTGELFF
>.|TRBV12-3/TRBV12-4|TRBJ1-2|.
TGTGCCAGCGCTGGAGCTCAGCGTGGCTACACCTTC
CASAGAQRGYTF
>.|TRBV27|TRBJ2-3|.
TGTGCCAGCAGTCGGGACGGAGGGTTGGATACGCAGTATTTT
CASSRDGGLDTQYF
>.|TRBV28|TRBJ1-6|.
TGTGCCAGCAGTCCCGGGACCGCCCGTAATTCACCCCTCCACTTT
CASSPGTARNSPLHF
>.|TRBV5-5|TRBJ2-7|few
TGTGCCAGCAGCCCTTCGCGGCGTACAGGAACTCTAGCCTACGAGCAGTACTTC
CASSPSRRTGTLAYEQYF
>.|TRBV6-2/TRBV6-3|TRBJ2-1|.
TGTGCCAGCAGTTACTCGAATTCCGGGCAGGGACCATCGTGGAACACATTACGGTACAATGAGCAGTTCTTC
CASSYSNSGQGPSWNTLRYNEQFF
>TRBD2|TRBV6-5|TRBJ2-7|.
TGTGCCAGCAGAGCGGGAGGCAGCGAGCAGTACTTC
CASRAGGSEQYF
>.|TRBV11-2|TRBJ2-7|few
TGTGCCAGCAGCGCCGGACCAGCCTCCTACGAGCAGTACTTC
CASSAGPASYEQYF
>.|TRBV21-1|TRBJ1-2|.
TGTGCCAGCAGGCGGACAGAAAACTATGGCTACACCTTC
CASRRTENYGYTF
>.|TRBV3-1|TRBJ2-3|.
TGTGCCAGCAGCCCCGCCCGGACCTTAACGCAGTATTTT
CASSPARTLTQYF